The clone carrying this TCR beta chain was observed a handful of times. One entry per CDR3 protein, called by TCRdb with MiXCR from the 5' RACE reads. Among approximately 550,000 distinct CDR3 sequences listed, less than 20% were seen once. Germline CDR1 and CDR2: LGHNA and YNFKEQ. The CDR3 has 19 residues. V was pared by 0 bases and J by 3 bases, with 12 bases of the junction left unmatched. This sample is drawn from a study of T cells after yellow fever vaccination. The source of this sequence is a man aged 25 to 40 who received the YFV17D yellow fever vaccine. The source material was PBMCs, sampled 15 days after the yellow fever booster vaccination. The V gene is TRBV4-2, the J gene TRBJ2-1; 9 bases agree with TRBD2. The CDR3 loop is CASSQDPGGVAGVYNEQFF. DNA for the CDR3: TGTGCCAGCAGCCAAGATCCAGGAGGGGTAGCGGGAGTCTACAATGAGCAGTTCTTC.